This paragraph covers one TCR beta chain sequence. V dropped 3 bases and J dropped 3 bases, with 9 bases sitting between them. There are 13 residues in the CDR3. Per germline, CDR1 SGHTA and CDR2 FQGTGA. The data were obtained in a study of blood T cell repertoires in COVID-19. TCRdb's table, derived via immunoSEQ multiplex PCR, lists solely in-frame clones and lacks some. The sample lists 150,000 to 200,000 clones, 75% to 90% seen once, with about 3.3% in the top ten. This chain uses TRBV7-3 with TRBJ2-7; a weak D match, TRBD2 (6 bases). The receptor's source is a human donor with acute or convalescent COVID-19. The donor label of this sample is uncertain. Specimen: peripheral blood. The CDR3 spells CASSLRGHYEQYF. In nucleotides, the CDR3 is TGTGCCAGCAGCTTGCGGGGCCACTACGAGCAGTACTTC. The full variable domain, its missing parts supplied by reference TRBV7-3 and TRBJ2-7, is GAGVSQTPSNKVTEKGKYVELRCDPISGHTALYWYRQSLGQGPEFLIYFQGTGAADDSGLPNDRFFAVRPEGSVSTLKIQRTERGDSAVYLCASSLRGHYEQYFGPGTRLTVT.